The rows below give T cell receptor beta chains drawn from one sample of a study of blood T cell repertoires in COVID-19. TCRdb's table, derived via immunoSEQ multiplex PCR, lists solely in-frame clones and lacks some. The table has some 240,000 clones, more than 70% seen once. The sequenced material came from peripheral blood. The receptor source for this set is a human donor in a cohort sampled during active COVID-19. Each CDR3 is given with its conserved first and last residue. D genes are given only for firm matches. Some rows mark clone size as missing; the rest say once, few, many or name a class of expanded clone.

NA	TRBJ1-1	TRBV6-5	NA	CASSSEGGRAFF	TGTGCCAGCAGTTCCGAGGGGGGGAGGGCTTTCTTT
NA	TRBJ2-1	TRBV7-2	NA	CASSLLGEFGINEQFF	TGTGCCAGCAGCTTACTAGGAGAGTTCGGTATAAATGAGCAGTTCTTC
once	TRBJ2-7	TRBV19	TRBD1	CASSTGGQGVRYEQYF	TGTGCCAGTAGTACAGGGGGACAGGGTGTAAGGTACGAGCAGTACTTC
once	TRBJ1-2	TRBV29-1	TRBD1	CSVDRERNYGYTF	TGCAGCGTGGACAGGGAGAGAAACTATGGCTACACCTTC
NA	TRBJ2-7	TRBV7-9	NA	CASSLVQSSYEQYF	TGTGCCAGCAGCTTAGTTCAATCATCCTACGAGCAGTACTTC
NA	TRBJ1-2	TRBV10-3	TRBD1	CAVSTRGQGTEGYTF	TGTGCCGTATCAACGAGGGGACAGGGAACGGAAGGCTACACCTTC
NA	TRBJ2-3	TRBV9	TRBD2	CASSAPGGGRDTQYF	TGTGCCAGCAGCGCCCCCGGGGGAGGGAGAGATACGCAGTATTTT
NA	TRBJ1-2	TRBV9	NA	CASSAPNSRVDYGYTF	TGTGCCAGCAGCGCCCCCAACTCGAGGGTGGACTATGGCTACACCTTC
NA	TRBJ2-1	TRBV14	TRBD2	CASSPWTSGGNEQFF	TGTGCCAGCAGCCCTTGGACTAGCGGGGGCAATGAGCAGTTCTTC
NA	TRBJ1-3	TRBV18	TRBD1	CASSAGTGGTGNTIYF	TGTGCCAGCTCAGCGGGGACAGGGGGCACTGGAAACACCATATATTTT
NA	TRBJ2-3	TRBV7-9	TRBD2	CASSLGTSGADTQYF	TGTGCCAGCAGCTTAGGGACTAGCGGGGCAGATACGCAGTATTTT
NA	TRBJ2-1	TRBV28	NA	CASSLAVEQFF	TGTGCCAGCAGTTTGGCGGTCGAGCAGTTCTTC
NA	TRBJ2-2	TRBV19	NA	CASSTLRQVFSNTGELFF	TGTGCCAGTAGCACTCTTCGACAGGTCTTTTCGAACACCGGGGAGCTGTTTTTT
NA	TRBJ2-7	TRBV2	NA	CASGRGWYEQYF	TGTGCCAGCGGAAGGGGTTGGTACGAGCAGTACTTC
once	TRBJ2-3	TRBV5-1	TRBD1	CASETGTGTDTQYF	TGCGCCAGCGAGACCGGGACAGGCACAGATACGCAGTATTTT
NA	TRBJ2-3	TRBV11-3	NA	CASSPIGGGGRDTQYF	TGTGCCAGCAGCCCCATTGGGGGAGGTGGAAGGGATACGCAGTATTTT
NA	TRBJ2-3	TRBV9	TRBD1	CASTPRGQRTDTQYF	TGTGCCAGCACCCCTCGGGGACAGCGCACAGATACGCAGTATTTT
NA	TRBJ2-7	TRBV6-1	NA	CASSESSHEQYF	TGTGCCAGCAGTGAATCGTCCCACGAGCAGTACTTC
NA	TRBJ1-1	TRBV28	NA	CASSTPQLEAFF	TGTGCCAGCTCGACTCCCCAACTCGAAGCTTTCTTT
NA	TRBJ2-2	TRBV3-1/TRBV3-2	NA	CASSQSANTGELFF	TGTGCCAGCAGCCAATCCGCGAACACCGGGGAGCTGTTTTTT
NA	TRBJ1-3	TRBV7-7	NA	CASSPDSYTFSGNTIYF	TGTGCTAGCAGCCCAGACTCGTACACTTTCTCTGGAAACACCATATATTTT
NA	TRBJ1-2	TRBV28	NA	CASSLQRAEKALYGYTF	TGTGCCAGCAGTTTGCAGCGAGCGGAGAAGGCTCTCTATGGCTACACCTTC
NA	TRBJ2-2	TRBV4-1	NA	CASSHSGGELFF	TGCGCCAGCAGCCATAGTGGCGGGGAGCTGTTTTTT
NA	TRBJ1-1	TRBV19	TRBD1	CATRDRVGSEAFF	TGTGCCACCAGGGACAGGGTGGGGTCTGAAGCTTTCTTT
NA	TRBJ2-7	TRBV6-5	NA	CASTTYYEQYF	TGTGCCAGCACCACTTACTACGAGCAGTACTTC
NA	TRBJ2-3	TRBV2	TRBD2	CATLAGTTDTQYF	TGTGCCACCCTAGCGGGAACCACAGATACGCAGTATTTT